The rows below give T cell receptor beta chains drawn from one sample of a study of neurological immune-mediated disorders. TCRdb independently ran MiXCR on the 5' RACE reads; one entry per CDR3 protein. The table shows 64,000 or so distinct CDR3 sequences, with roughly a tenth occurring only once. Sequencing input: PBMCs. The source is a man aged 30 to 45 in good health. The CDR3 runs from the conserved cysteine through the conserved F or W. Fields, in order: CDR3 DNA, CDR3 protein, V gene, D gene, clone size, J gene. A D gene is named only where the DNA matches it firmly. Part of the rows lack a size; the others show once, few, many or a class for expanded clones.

CDR3 DNA: TGTGCCAGCAGCCGCACTCAGAGAGAGCAGTACTTC
CDR3 protein: CASSRTQREQYF
V gene: TRBV12-3/TRBV12-4
D gene: -
clone size: many
J gene: TRBJ2-7

CDR3 DNA: TGCGCCAGCAGCCGTTTGGGGACTAGCGGGACCTCCTACGAGCAGTACTTC
CDR3 protein: CASSRLGTSGTSYEQYF
V gene: TRBV5-1
D gene: TRBD2
clone size: many
J gene: TRBJ2-7

CDR3 DNA: TGTGCCAGCAGTCCCCAGGGGACTAGCGGGATATTCCACGAGCAGTACTTC
CDR3 protein: CASSPQGTSGIFHEQYF
V gene: TRBV27
D gene: TRBD2
clone size: -
J gene: TRBJ2-7

CDR3 DNA: TGCAGCGTTGGCGCACCAAACAATGAGCAGTTCTTC
CDR3 protein: CSVGAPNNEQFF
V gene: TRBV29-1
D gene: -
clone size: -
J gene: TRBJ2-1

CDR3 DNA: TGCGCCAGCAGCTCCACGGACGAGCAGTACTTC
CDR3 protein: CASSSTDEQYF
V gene: TRBV5-1
D gene: -
clone size: many
J gene: TRBJ2-7

CDR3 DNA: TGCAGTGCTAGATGGGCCAACTACGAGCAGTACTTC
CDR3 protein: CSARWANYEQYF
V gene: TRBV20-1
D gene: -
clone size: many
J gene: TRBJ2-7

CDR3 DNA: TGTGCCAGCAGCCCCGGACAGGGGATAGATACGCAGTATTTT
CDR3 protein: CASSPGQGIDTQYF
V gene: TRBV7-7
D gene: TRBD1
clone size: many
J gene: TRBJ2-3

CDR3 DNA: TGCAGCGTTGCGGGACAGGGTAGCTCCTACGAGCAGTACTTC
CDR3 protein: CSVAGQGSSYEQYF
V gene: TRBV29-1
D gene: TRBD1
clone size: many
J gene: TRBJ2-7

CDR3 DNA: TGTGCCAGCAGTTTAAGGGGGGGACACAACTATGGCTACACCTTC
CDR3 protein: CASSLRGGHNYGYTF
V gene: TRBV12-3/TRBV12-4
D gene: -
clone size: many
J gene: TRBJ1-2

CDR3 DNA: TGTGCCAGCAGTCTATCTTACCGACAGGGTCTTTATGGAAACACCATATATTTT
CDR3 protein: CASSLSYRQGLYGNTIYF
V gene: TRBV27
D gene: TRBD1
clone size: few
J gene: TRBJ1-3

CDR3 DNA: TGTGCCAGCAGTTACTCCATGTCCTACGAGCAGTACTTC
CDR3 protein: CASSYSMSYEQYF
V gene: TRBV6-5
D gene: -
clone size: many
J gene: TRBJ2-7

CDR3 DNA: TGTGCCAGCAGTCCTACTTCACCCTACAATGAGCAGTTCTTC
CDR3 protein: CASSPTSPYNEQFF
V gene: TRBV28
D gene: -
clone size: many
J gene: TRBJ2-1

CDR3 DNA: TGTGCCAGCAGTTTTCCGCCGGGGGTGAATTCACCCCTCCACTTT
CDR3 protein: CASSFPPGVNSPLHF
V gene: TRBV28
D gene: -
clone size: few
J gene: TRBJ1-6